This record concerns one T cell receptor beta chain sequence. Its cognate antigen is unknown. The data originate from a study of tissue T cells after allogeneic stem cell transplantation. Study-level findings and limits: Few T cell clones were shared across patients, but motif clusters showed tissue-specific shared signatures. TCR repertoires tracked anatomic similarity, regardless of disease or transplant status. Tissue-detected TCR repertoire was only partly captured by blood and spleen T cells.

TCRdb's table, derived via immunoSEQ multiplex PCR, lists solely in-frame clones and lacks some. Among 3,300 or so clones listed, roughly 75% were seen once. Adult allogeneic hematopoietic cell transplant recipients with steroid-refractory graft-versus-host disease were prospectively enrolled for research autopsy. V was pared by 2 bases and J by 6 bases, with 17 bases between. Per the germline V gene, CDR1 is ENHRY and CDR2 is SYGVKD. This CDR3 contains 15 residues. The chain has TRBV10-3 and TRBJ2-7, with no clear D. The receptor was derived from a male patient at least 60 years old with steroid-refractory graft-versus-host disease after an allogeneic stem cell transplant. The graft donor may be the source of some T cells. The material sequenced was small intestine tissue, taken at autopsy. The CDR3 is CAISEKTLAASEQYF. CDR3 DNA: TGTGCCATCAGTGAGAAGACTCTCGCCGCCAGCGAGCAGTACTTC.